This TCR beta chain appears in the sequencing data of a study of T-cell reconstitution after alpha-beta-depleted transplantation in children. The TCRbeta library incorporated unique molecular identifiers. Via MiXCR, TCRdb re-called the PCR reads, giving one row per CDR3 protein. The table lists about 27,000 distinct CDR3 sequences, roughly 6% of them singletons. This clonotype appeared many times. What it binds is unknown. Study-level findings and limits: Where some patients showed high TCRbeta diversity at day 60, it came from recipient T cells and thymic progenitors that had survived. As was reported, about two months after transplant, alpha-beta T cells came from several hundred expanded graft clones. T-cell counts and diversity were attributed mostly to newly produced T cells one year after transplant.

The CDR3 loop spans 12 amino acids. V dropped 4 bases and J dropped 4; count of bases not matched to a gene: 2. Germline V gives CDR1 SGHRS, CDR2 YFSETQ. V usage is TRBV5-1 and J usage is TRBJ2-7, with 7 bases that match TRBD2. The sequence was obtained from a male patient between 10 and 17 years old who had a stem cell transplant for acute myeloid leukemia, so the T cells may come from the graft donor. This specimen consisted of PBMCs, mostly from graft donor cells, obtained 180 days after TCRalphabeta/CD19-depleted stem cell transplant. In DNA form, the CDR3 reads TGCGCCAGCAGCCGGGGGGAGTACGAGCAGTACTTC. It translates to CASSRGEYEQYF.